These 6 T cell receptor beta chains were sequenced from one sample in a study of blood T cell repertoires in COVID-19. Produced via immunoSEQ multiplex PCR; TCRdb's table is partial and in-frame only. The sample lists 100,000 to 150,000 clones, around 80% seen once, with around 5.6% in the top ten. The sequenced material came from peripheral blood. These receptors were collected from a man of 80 years or more with active or convalescent COVID-19.

The gene calls are TRBV30 and TRBJ1-6, with D uncertain. Germline V gene sequence: CDR1 GTSNPN, CDR2 SVGIG (reference sequence). Trimming cost V 4 bases and J 10 bases, with 11 bases left between them. The CDR3 loop spans 12 amino acids. The CDR3 protein is CAWTSGGSPLHF. Here the CDR3 DNA reads TGTGCCTGGACTTCAGGTGGGTCACCCCTCCACTTT.

In this sample, this clone turned up once. The chain has TRBV29-1 and TRBJ1-4, with D hard to call. V was cut by 2 bases and J by 8 bases, with 12 bases left in between. This CDR3 region has 13 residues. The germline CDR1 and CDR2 sequences are SQVTM and ANQGSEA. The CDR3 here is CSVESQAREKLFF. CDR3 bases: TGCAGCGTTGAAAGTCAGGCACGAGAAAAACTGTTTTTT.

This rearrangement joins TRBV5-4 to TRBJ1-3, with TRBD1 identical over 7 bases. The V gene's germline CDR1 is SGHNT and CDR2 YYREEE (reference sequence). This CDR3 is built from 15 residues. V lost 4 bases to trimming and J lost 1 base; unmatched junction nucleotides: 5. DNA of the CDR3: TGTGCCAGCAGCAACCGACAGGGATCTGGAAACACCATATATTTT. Translated: CASSNRQGSGNTIYF.

This clone showed up just once. V is TRBV7-8 and J is TRBJ1-4; possible D gene TRBD1, 6 bases. The CDR3 covers 16 residues. Germline V gene data show CDR1 as SGHVS and CDR2 as FQNEAQ. V was cut by 4 bases and J by 0 bases, with 12 bases left in between. The DNA for the CDR3 is TGTGCCAGCAGCTCGTGGACAGATGCAACTAATGAAAAACTGTTTTTT. Amino acids: CASSSWTDATNEKLFF.

This chain connects TRBV5-1 to TRBJ2-2, with D possibly being TRBD1 (5 bases). Germline V gives CDR1 SGHRS, CDR2 YFSETQ. The ends were cut back, 0 bases at V and 7 bases at J, with 7 bases in the middle. The CDR3 loop spans 13 amino acids. The CDR3 sequence is CASSLAQGGELFF. The CDR3 bases are TGCGCCAGCAGCTTGGCCCAGGGCGGGGAGCTGTTTTTT.

This clone showed up just once. The V call is TRBV15, the J call TRBJ2-1, with TRBD2 identical over 9 bases. The CDR3 extends over 16 amino acids. Germline V gene lookup returns CDR1 LNHNV and CDR2 YYDKDF (reference sequence). J lost 9 bases, V lost 1 base, and 10 bases had no gene match. The DNA for the CDR3 is TGTGCCACCAGCAGAGCGCAAGCGGGGGGACCGAGTGAGCAGTTCTTC. Its translation is CATSRAQAGGPSEQFF. Complete variable domain (other parts from reference TRBV15 and TRBJ2-1): DAMVIQNPRYQVTQFGKPVTLSCSQTLNHNVMYWYQQKSSQAPKLLFHYYDKDFNNEADTPDNFQSRRPNTSFCFLDIRSPGLGDTAMYLCATSRAQAGGPSEQFFGPGTRLTVL.